This section outlines one T cell receptor beta chain sequence together with its context. These data belong to a study of blood T cell repertoires in COVID-19. On the study more broadly: Acute and convalescent COVID-19 samples came from the United States, Italy and Spain.

CDR3 length: 11 residues. The germline V gene encodes CDR1 GTSNPN and CDR2 SVGIG (reference sequence). Deletions cut 4 bases from V and 5 bases from J, with 9 bases between. As processed by the authors: Using reference gene primer amplification, nucleated cell counts were estimated. The repertoire was sequenced with immunoSEQ multiplex PCR; TCRdb's copy has only in-frame clones and lacks some. V, J and clone size derive from that table, while D and trimming were established from the DNA sequence. This table holds some 200,000 clones, about 80% found once. The rearrangement links TRBV30 to TRBJ2-7; D gene ambiguous. The source material was peripheral blood. This receptor was identified in a human donor with acute or convalescent COVID-19. The donor label of this sample is uncertain. The CDR3 region has the DNA TGTGCCTGGAAGTACGGTCACGAGCAGTACTTC. This sequence encodes CAWKYGHEQYF.